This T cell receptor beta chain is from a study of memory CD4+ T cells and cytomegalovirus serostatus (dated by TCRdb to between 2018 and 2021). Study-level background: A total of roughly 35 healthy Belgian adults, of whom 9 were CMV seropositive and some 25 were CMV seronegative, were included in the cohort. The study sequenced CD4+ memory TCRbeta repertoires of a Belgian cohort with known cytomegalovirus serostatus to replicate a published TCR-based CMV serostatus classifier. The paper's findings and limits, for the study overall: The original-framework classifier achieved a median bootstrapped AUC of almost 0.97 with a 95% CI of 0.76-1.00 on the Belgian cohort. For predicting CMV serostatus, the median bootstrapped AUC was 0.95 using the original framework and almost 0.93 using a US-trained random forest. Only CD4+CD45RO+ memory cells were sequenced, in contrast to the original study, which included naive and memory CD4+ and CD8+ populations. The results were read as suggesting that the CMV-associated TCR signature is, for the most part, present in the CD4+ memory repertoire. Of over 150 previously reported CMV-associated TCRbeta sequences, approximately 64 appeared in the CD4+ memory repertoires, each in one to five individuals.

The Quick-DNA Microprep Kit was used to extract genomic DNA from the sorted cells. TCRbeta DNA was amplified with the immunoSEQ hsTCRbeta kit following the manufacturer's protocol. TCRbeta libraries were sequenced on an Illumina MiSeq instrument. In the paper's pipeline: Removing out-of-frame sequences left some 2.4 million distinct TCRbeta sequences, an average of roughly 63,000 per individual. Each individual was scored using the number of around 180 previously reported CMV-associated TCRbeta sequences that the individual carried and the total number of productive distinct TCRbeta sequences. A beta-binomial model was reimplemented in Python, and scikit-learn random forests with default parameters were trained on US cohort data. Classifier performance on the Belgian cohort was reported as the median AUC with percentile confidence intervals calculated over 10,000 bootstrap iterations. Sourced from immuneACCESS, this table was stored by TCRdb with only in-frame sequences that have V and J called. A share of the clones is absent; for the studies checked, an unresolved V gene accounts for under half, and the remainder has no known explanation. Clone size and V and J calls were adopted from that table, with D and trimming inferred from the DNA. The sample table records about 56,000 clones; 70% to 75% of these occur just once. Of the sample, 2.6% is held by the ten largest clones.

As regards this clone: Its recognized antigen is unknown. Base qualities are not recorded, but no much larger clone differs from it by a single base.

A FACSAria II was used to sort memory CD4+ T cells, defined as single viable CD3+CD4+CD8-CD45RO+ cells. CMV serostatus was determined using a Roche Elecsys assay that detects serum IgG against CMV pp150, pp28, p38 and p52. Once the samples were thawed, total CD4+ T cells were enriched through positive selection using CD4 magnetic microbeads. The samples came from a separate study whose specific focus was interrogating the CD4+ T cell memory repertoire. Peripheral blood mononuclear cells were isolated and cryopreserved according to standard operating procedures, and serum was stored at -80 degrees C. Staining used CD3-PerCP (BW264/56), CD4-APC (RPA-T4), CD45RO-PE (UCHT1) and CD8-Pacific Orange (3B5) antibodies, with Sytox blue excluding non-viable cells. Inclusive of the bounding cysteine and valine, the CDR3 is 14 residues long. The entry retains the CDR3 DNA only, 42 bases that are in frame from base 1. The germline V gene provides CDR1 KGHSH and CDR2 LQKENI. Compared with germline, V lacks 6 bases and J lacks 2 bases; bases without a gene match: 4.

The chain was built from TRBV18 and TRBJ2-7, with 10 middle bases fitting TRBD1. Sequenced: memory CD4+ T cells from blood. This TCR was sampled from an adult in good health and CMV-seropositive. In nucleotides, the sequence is TGTGCCAGCTCCCCCGGGACAGGGGCCTACGAGCAGTACGTC. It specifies CASSPGTGAYEQYV.